The next 30 T cell receptor beta chains were all read from a single sample in a study of cytomegalovirus exposure and HLA in healthy donors. Produced via immunoSEQ multiplex PCR; TCRdb's table is partial and in-frame only. This table holds some 59,000 clones, 89% found once. The source material was PBMCs. These receptors were collected from a woman between 18 and 29 years old in good health and CMV-seronegative.

The V call is TRBV5-1, the J call TRBJ1-3; weak D call: TRBD1 (6 bases). CDR3 size: 17 residues. The germline V gene has CDR1 SGHRS and CDR2 YFSETQ. V lost 0 bases to trimming and J lost 0 bases, with 13 bases between them. The chain's CDR3 is CASSLEGDGFSGNTIYF. Here the CDR3 DNA reads TGCGCCAGCAGCTTGGAGGGGGACGGATTCTCTGGAAACACCATATATTTT.

The chain employs TRBV23-1 and TRBJ1-2; no firm D call. TRBV23-1 is reported as an ORF; its role is uncertain. The CDR3 runs to 13 residues. The ends were cut back, 4 bases at V and 4 bases at J, with 10 bases in the middle. DNA of the CDR3: TGCGCCAGCAGTCGAGGGCAGGCCTATGGCTACACCTTC. It codes for CASSRGQAYGYTF.

This chain uses TRBV5-8 with TRBJ1-1; no clear D gene. Germline V gene data show CDR1 as SGHTS and CDR2 as YDEGEE. Trimming cost V 0 bases and J 7 bases, with 7 bases left between them. The CDR3 has 12 amino acids. The CDR3 protein is CASSLAVGEAFF. Written as DNA, the CDR3 is TGTGCCAGCAGCTTGGCCGTCGGTGAAGCTTTCTTT.

This chain connects TRBV6-1 to TRBJ1-5, with a possible D match to TRBD1 (5 bases). Germline CDR1 MNHNS, CDR2 SASEGT. V lost 6 bases, J lost 0 bases, and 12 bases lay in between. The CDR3 has 15 amino acids. The CDR3 DNA reads as TGTGCCAGCAGCGAACAGGCAGATAGCAATCAGCCCCAGCATTTT. Protein product: CASSEQADSNQPQHF.

The V and J genes are TRBV28 and TRBJ2-7; D unclear. The germline V gene encodes CDR1 MDHEN and CDR2 SYDVKM. There are 13 residues in the CDR3. Trimming pared 7 bases from V and 3 bases from J, leaving 13 bases between. CDR3 sequence: CASNEQVGYEQYF. The CDR3 bases are TGTGCCAGCAACGAGCAGGTAGGCTACGAGCAGTACTTC.

This clone came up once. This chain links TRBV9 with TRBJ1-2; the D gene is possibly TRBD1 (6 bases). With 4 bases removed from V and 8 bases from J, the gap between germline ends came to 15 bases. Per germline, CDR1 SGDLS and CDR2 YYNGEE. The length of the CDR3 is 13 residues. DNA for the CDR3: TGTGCCAGCAGCCCTGGACAGAGTTCAGGCTACACCTTC. As protein: CASSPGQSSGYTF.

The chain uses TRBV4-1 and TRBJ2-5; TRBD2 agrees at 10 bases. V lost 0 bases, J lost 2 bases, and 6 bases stayed unmatched. Germline V gene sequence: CDR1 MGHRA, CDR2 YSYEKL. This CDR3 has 17 amino acids. The CDR3 DNA reads TGCGCCAGCAGCCAAGAAAGTCGGACTAGCGGTCAAGAGACCCAGTACTTC. Its translation: CASSQESRTSGQETQYF.

This chain links TRBV9 with TRBJ2-3, with a weak D call TRBD2 (5 bases). Per germline, CDR1 SGDLS and CDR2 YYNGEE. The ends were cut back, 0 bases at V and 6 bases at J, with 8 bases in the middle. This CDR3 comprises 13 residues. The DNA for the CDR3 is TGTGCCAGCAGCGTAGTGACGGGGGATACGCAGTATTTT. This gives the protein CASSVVTGDTQYF.

The chain recombines TRBV9 with TRBJ2-3; possible D gene TRBD1, 6 bases. This CDR3 is built from 13 residues. Germline V gives CDR1 SGDLS, CDR2 YYNGEE. Trimming took 3 bases from V and 4 from J, leaving 9 bases between them. CDR3 in amino acids: CASSDNRADTQYF. CDR3 sequence (DNA): TGTGCCAGCAGCGATAACAGGGCAGATACGCAGTATTTT.

V and J are TRBV5-4 and TRBJ2-5; 8 bases agree with TRBD1. V lost 4 bases, J lost 1 base, and 6 bases stayed unmatched. The V gene's germline CDR1 is SGHNT and CDR2 YYREEE (reference sequence). This CDR3 is built from 15 residues. The CDR3 nucleotides are TGTGCCAGCAGCATACCCACAGGGGGCCAAGAGACCCAGTACTTC. As protein: CASSIPTGGQETQYF.

The genes are TRBV18 and TRBJ1-3; D uncertain. This CDR3 has 14 residues. The germline V gene has CDR1 KGHSH and CDR2 LQKENI. The V gene lost 4 bases and the J gene lost 8 bases, with 15 bases spanning the gap. CDR3 region: CASSLSTARDTIYF. CDR3 bases: TGTGCCAGCTCACTATCTACAGCGAGGGACACCATATATTTT.

The chain is built from TRBV6-6 and TRBJ2-1; 9 nucleotides align to TRBD2. The CDR3 loop spans 15 amino acids. Germline V CDR1 and CDR2: MNHNY, SVGAGI (reference sequence). J lost 9 bases, V lost 0 bases, and 6 bases had no gene match. CDR3 sequence reads: CASSYSTSGAIEQFF. Here the CDR3 DNA reads TGTGCCAGCAGTTACTCGACTAGCGGAGCGATTGAGCAGTTCTTC.

This chain joins TRBV4-3 and TRBJ1-4, with D unclear. The V gene lost 2 bases and the J gene lost 7 bases, with 11 bases spanning the gap. Germline loops: CDR1 LGHNA, CDR2 YSLEER. The CDR3 extends over 14 amino acids. CDR3 sequence (DNA): TGCGCCAGCAGCCAATCCGTGGGAGGTGAAAAACTGTTTTTT. Its translation: CASSQSVGGEKLFF.

Here the CDR3 DNA reads TGTGCCAGCAGCCAGACTAGCGCGTCCTACAATGAGCAGTTCTTC. Encoded protein: CASSQTSASYNEQFF. This chain uses TRBV7-3 with TRBJ2-1; TRBD2 agrees at 8 bases. CDR3 length: 15 amino acids. Germline V gene sequence: CDR1 SGHTA, CDR2 FQGTGA. V shed 5 bases, J shed 1 base, and the junction held 4 bases outside the gene matches.

CDR3 sequence (DNA): TGCGCCAGCAGCTTGGGAGGGTCTACCAATGAGCAGTTCTTC. Its translation is CASSLGGSTNEQFF. The V call is TRBV5-1, the J call TRBJ2-1, with D possibly being TRBD2 (5 bases). The CDR3 is 14 amino acids. Germline CDR1 reads SGHRS; CDR2 reads YFSETQ. Trimming stripped 0 bases from V and 6 bases from J, with 10 bases between.

The CDR3 coding sequence is TGCGCCAGCAGCTTCGTTGGACAGGGGAGGGATGAAAAACTGTTTTTT. This sequence encodes CASSFVGQGRDEKLFF. The chain uses TRBV5-1 and TRBJ1-4, with 9 bases aligning to TRBD1. The length of the CDR3 is 16 residues. Per germline, CDR1 SGHRS and CDR2 YFSETQ. V was clipped by 2 bases and J by 6 bases; unmatched bases: 8.

This sequence joins TRBV15 and TRBJ1-2, with D maybe TRBD1 (5 bases). The CDR3 runs 15 residues. Trimming cost V 0 bases and J 4 bases, with 12 bases left between them. Germline V gives CDR1 LNHNV, CDR2 YYDKDF (reference sequence). CDR3 amino acids: CATSREGGAIYGYTF. The CDR3, as DNA: TGTGCCACCAGCAGAGAGGGGGGAGCGATCTATGGCTACACCTTC.

V usage is TRBV12-5 and J usage is TRBJ2-7; 7 bases fit TRBD1. CDR1 and CDR2 from the germline V gene are LGHNT and FRNRAP. This CDR3 is built from 15 residues. Germline trimming cut 7 bases from V and 2 bases from J; bases unmatched to any gene: 11. CDR3 nucleotide sequence: TGTGCTAGTGCCCGTGACAGGGATTATACCTACGAGCAGTACTTC. It yields the protein CASARDRDYTYEQYF.

The chain recombines TRBV27 with TRBJ2-1; 9 nucleotides line up with TRBD2. The ends lost 3 bases at V and 8 bases at J; junction bases unmatched: 8. The CDR3 has 15 residues. Germline V gene data show CDR1 as MNHEY and CDR2 as SMNVEV (reference sequence). Here the CDR3 reads CASSLVAGVQYEQFF. The CDR3 DNA reads TGTGCCAGCAGTTTGGTAGCGGGGGTACAATATGAGCAGTTCTTC.

V gene TRBV2 combines with J gene TRBJ1-3; D is undetermined. The CDR3 spans 15 residues. V gave up 6 bases and J gave up 2 bases, with 14 bases separating them. CDR1 SNHLY and CDR2 FYNNEI come from the germline V gene. The CDR3 protein is CASSRGIFTGNTIYF. The CDR3 coding sequence is TGTGCCAGCAGCCGCGGGATTTTTACTGGAAACACCATATATTTT.

This clone came up once. The chain is built from TRBV7-9 and TRBJ2-7; 9 positions match TRBD1. CDR3 length: 14 amino acids. Germline trimming cut 3 bases from V and 4 bases from J; bases unmatched to any gene: 4. Germline V gene data show CDR1 as SEHNR and CDR2 as FQNEAQ (reference sequence). The DNA of the CDR3 is TGTGCCAGCAGCTTGGAGGACAGGGGTTACGAGCAGTACTTC. Encoded protein: CASSLEDRGYEQYF.

This clone was recorded only once. The rearrangement links TRBV7-2 to TRBJ2-1; D gene ambiguous. Looked up from germline, CDR1 is SGHTA and CDR2 is FQGNSA. Trimming pared 3 bases from V and 1 base from J, leaving 7 bases between. The CDR3 spans 14 residues. This CDR3 reads CASSFSYSYNEQFF. Here the CDR3 DNA reads TGTGCCAGCAGCTTTAGCTATTCCTACAATGAGCAGTTCTTC.

J is TRBJ1-5 and V is TRBV28; tentative D call: TRBD1 (6 bases). Between the trimmed V and J ends, which lost 6 bases and 6 bases, there was a span of 21 bases. The CDR3 is made up of 16 amino acids. Germline CDR1 and CDR2: MDHEN and SYDVKM. The CDR3 here is CASRDSEGTMRQPQHF. The DNA for the CDR3 is TGTGCCAGCAGGGATTCTGAAGGGACAATGCGTCAGCCCCAGCATTTT.

This clone was recorded a few times. This chain uses TRBV27 with TRBJ1-1; TRBD1 is a possible D gene (6 bases). This CDR3 is 14 amino acids long. Trimming took off 3 bases at V and 1 base at J, with 9 bases between the two ends. Germline lookup yields CDR1 MNHEY and CDR2 SMNVEV (reference sequence). The DNA of the CDR3 is TGTGCCAGCAGTTTTCTGGGGGCGAACACTGAAGCTTTCTTT. Protein sequence: CASSFLGANTEAFF.

V gene TRBV18 combines with J gene TRBJ1-2, with 9 bases fitting TRBD1. The CDR3 sequence is 13 residues long. V shed 6 bases and J 3 bases; nucleotides not matched to a gene: 2. Germline V gives CDR1 KGHSH, CDR2 LQKENI. In nucleotides, the CDR3 is TGTGCCAGCTCGTGGGACAGGGACTATGGCTACACCTTC. Protein product: CASSWDRDYGYTF.

J is TRBJ2-1 and V is TRBV10-3, with 15 bases aligning to TRBD2. Germline V gene sequence: CDR1 ENHRY, CDR2 SYGVKD. CDR3 length: 15 amino acids. Germline trimming cut 6 bases from V and 7 bases from J; bases unmatched to any gene: 4. The CDR3: CAIRGLAGGWNEQFF. CDR3 DNA sequence: TGTGCCATCAGGGGACTAGCGGGAGGTTGGAATGAGCAGTTCTTC.

The chain uses TRBV28 and TRBJ2-7; TRBD2 aligns across 10 bases. Trimming removed 6 bases from V and 4 bases from J; junction bases left unmatched: 6. The V gene's germline CDR1 is MDHEN and CDR2 SYDVKM. CDR3 length: 14 residues. CDR3 in DNA: TGTGCCAGCAGCTTAGGACTAGCGGTGTACGAGCAGTACTTC. Translating gives CASSLGLAVYEQYF.

This clone was observed once. The CDR3 loop reads CASSETQGKSTEAFF. The CDR3 bases are TGTGCCAGCAGTGAGACTCAGGGAAAGAGCACTGAAGCTTTCTTT. V and J are TRBV2 and TRBJ1-1; tentative D call: TRBD1 (5 bases). The CDR3 length is 15 residues. The V end was cut by 3 bases, the J end by 4 bases, with 15 bases between. The germline CDR1 and CDR2 sequences are SNHLY and FYNNEI.

The gene calls are TRBV7-9 and TRBJ2-6, with D hard to call. The germline V gene encodes CDR1 SEHNR and CDR2 FQNEAQ (reference sequence). The CDR3 extends over 15 amino acids. V gave up 5 bases and J gave up 1 base, with 9 bases separating them. CDR3 in DNA: TGTGCCAGCAGCGCGTTCCGATCTGGGGCCAACGTCCTGACTTTC. This translates into CASSAFRSGANVLTF.

The chain couples TRBV27 to TRBJ2-1; D is ambiguous. CDR3 size: 13 residues. Germline CDR1 MNHEY, CDR2 SMNVEV (reference sequence). The V end lost 3 bases, the J end lost 2 bases, and 5 bases lay between the germline ends. CDR3 sequence reads: CASSFWPYNEQFF. In DNA form, the CDR3 reads TGTGCCAGCAGTTTTTGGCCCTACAATGAGCAGTTCTTC.